This TCR beta chain comes out of a study of CD8 T cells in ankylosing spondylitis. Regarding the study as a whole: Reactive arthritis synovial fluid and blood were previously reported to contain some motif variants.

TCRdb reanalysed the 5' RACE reads using MiXCR and keeps one entry per CDR3 protein. The data show fewer than 25,000 distinct CDR3 sequences, with about an eighth seen just once and about 35% held by the top ten. This clonotype has just a few counts. Its antigen is currently unknown. Sequencing used blood. This sequence originates from a male donor with ankylosing spondylitis or in good health (not recorded which).

CDR3 amino acids: CSARQDNEKLFF. The DNA of the CDR3 is TGCAGTGCTAGGCAGGATAATGAAAAACTGTTTTTT. V usage is TRBV20-1 and J usage is TRBJ1-4; D ambiguous. CDR1 DFQATT and CDR2 SNEGSKA come from the germline V gene (reference sequence). This CDR3 is built from 12 residues. The V gene lost 3 bases and the J gene lost 4 bases, with 6 bases spanning the gap.